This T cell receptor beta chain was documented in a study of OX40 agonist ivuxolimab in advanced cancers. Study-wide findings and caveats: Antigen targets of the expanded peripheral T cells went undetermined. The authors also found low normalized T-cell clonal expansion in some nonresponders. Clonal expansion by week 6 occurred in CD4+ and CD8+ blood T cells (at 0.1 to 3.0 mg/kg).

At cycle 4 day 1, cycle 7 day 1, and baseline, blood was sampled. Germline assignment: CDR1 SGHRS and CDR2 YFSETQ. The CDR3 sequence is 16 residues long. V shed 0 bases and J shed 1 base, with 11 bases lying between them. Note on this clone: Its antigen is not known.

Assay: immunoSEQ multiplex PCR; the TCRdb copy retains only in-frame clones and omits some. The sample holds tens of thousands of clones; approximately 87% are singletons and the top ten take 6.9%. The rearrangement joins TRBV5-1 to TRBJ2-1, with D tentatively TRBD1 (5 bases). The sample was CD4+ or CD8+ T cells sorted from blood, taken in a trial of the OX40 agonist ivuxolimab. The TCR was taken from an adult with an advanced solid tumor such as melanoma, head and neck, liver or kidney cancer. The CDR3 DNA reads TGCGCCAGCAGCTTGGTAGGGGTAGGGTCCTACAATGAGCAGTTCTTC. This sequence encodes CASSLVGVGSYNEQFF.